This TCR beta chain was recorded in a study of CD8 T cells in Susac syndrome. Random hexamers were used to reverse transcribe the RNA input (about 0.5 to 1 ug). TCRdb re-called the immunoSEQ multiplex PCR reads through MiXCR, storing one row per CDR3 protein. The sample has approximately 230,000 distinct CDR3 sequences; 93% are singletons. The CDR3 extends over 15 amino acids. Trimming removed 3 bases from V and 5 bases from J; junction bases left unmatched: 4. Germline CDR1 LGHDT, CDR2 YNNKEL (reference sequence). The sequence derives from a human donor with multiple sclerosis. Sequenced input: CD4+ T cells from PBMCs. V and J are TRBV3-1 and TRBJ1-6; 7 nucleotides agree with TRBD1. The CDR3 DNA is TGTGCCAGCAGCCAGGACAGGTCCAATAATTCACCCCTCCACTTT. It is translated as CASSQDRSNNSPLHF.